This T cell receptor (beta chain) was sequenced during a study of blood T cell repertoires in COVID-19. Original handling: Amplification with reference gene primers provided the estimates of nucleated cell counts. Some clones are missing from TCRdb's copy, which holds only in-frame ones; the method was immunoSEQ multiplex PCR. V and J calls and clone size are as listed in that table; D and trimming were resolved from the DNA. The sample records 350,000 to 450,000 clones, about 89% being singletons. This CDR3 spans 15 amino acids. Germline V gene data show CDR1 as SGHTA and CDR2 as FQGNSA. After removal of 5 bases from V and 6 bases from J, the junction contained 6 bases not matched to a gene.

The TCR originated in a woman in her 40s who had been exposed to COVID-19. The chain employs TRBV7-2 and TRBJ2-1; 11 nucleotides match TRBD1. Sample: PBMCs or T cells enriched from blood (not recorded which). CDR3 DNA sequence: TGTGCCAGCAGCCCAGGACAGGGGGCGCCCAATGAGCAGTTCTTC. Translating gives CASSPGQGAPNEQFF.